This TCR beta chain was sequenced in a study of post-analysis software for immune sequencing data (dated by TCRdb to the mid-2010s). With regard to the full study: Disease courses on record covered relapsing-remitting, secondary progressive and progressive-relapsing multiple sclerosis, though some patients had no subtype annotation. A subset of samples was prepared in parallel using single-end sample barcoding, then pooled and co-amplified after Illumina adapter ligation. The multiple sclerosis patient repertoires were compared with ten to eleven previously published healthy control repertoires from donors aged about 6 to 28 years. What the research found in general, with its limitations: The multiple sclerosis patient group was slightly younger than the control group. Patients showed significantly higher frequencies than controls for about 5 TRBV segments, among them TRBV5-6, TRBV5-1 and TRBV20-1. Multiple sclerosis patients had significantly lower normalized Chao1 diversity than controls, a result that suggests substantial peripheral T-cell clonal expansion. Direct clustering with F measure revealed strong co-clustering of samples prepared in the same batch, which led to a batch-effect correction.

The junction carries 8 bases between V and J, which are trimmed by 0 bases and 3 bases respectively. From cysteine to phenylalanine, the CDR3 is 13 amino acids long. The retained sequence is limited to the CDR3, 39 bases, with the frame set at the first base. For CDR1 and CDR2, the germline V gene lists SQVTM and ANQGSEA. TCR beta repertoires were profiled from peripheral blood of about a dozen young patients with multiple sclerosis to demonstrate the VDJtools post-analysis software. Multiple sclerosis patients were children and adolescents aged about 6 to 17 years. Receptor libraries were prepared by PCR. Sequenced on an Illumina HiSeq 2500. To reduce PCR and sequencing biases, unique molecular identifiers were built into the TCR beta cDNA libraries. Approximately 500,000 cDNA molecules were obtained per 1 to 10 million input T cells, so each molecule approximated one T cell. The patient libraries were prepared and sequenced using the same protocol as the earlier healthy control dataset. Within a given batch, samples were prepared together, multiplexed and sequenced on the same HiSeq lane. Under the source paper's analysis protocol: MIGEC handled the raw barcoded reads, throwing out single-read molecular identifier groups before consensus assembly and CDR3 extraction. Clonotype tables were post-analysed with VDJtools, normalizing diversity by down-sampling all datasets to the smallest sample size. To correct batch-related cross-sample contamination, repertoire overlap clustering matched CDR3 amino acid sequences but not nucleotide sequences. TCRdb itself trimmed the public reads at Q25 with fastp, ran MiXCR and retained productive beta chains. CDR3 protein sequences are deduplicated, and each keeps its most common genes and DNA. For this entry, the V and J calls and clone size follow TCRdb and not the study's own pipeline. The sample has around 200,000 distinct CDR3 sequences on record, 25% to 35% of them singletons. About 3.7% of the sample is in the top ten clones.

This clonotype appeared a few times. Its antigen specificity is not known. No much larger clonotype is one base removed from it; base qualities were not supplied. The sequenced sample consisted of blood. The TCR was taken from a girl aged 2 to 17 with multiple sclerosis. The chain is made from TRBV29-1 and TRBJ1-2; no D gene call is confident. At the DNA level, the sequence is TGCAGCGTTGAAGAATCCGCCTACTATGGCTACACCTTC. It encodes CSVEESAYYGYTF.